This T cell receptor (beta chain) came from a study of T-cell memory formation after mild COVID-19. Background on the study: Clusters of TCRs were largely donor specific.

About this clonotype: The target antigen is unknown.

Study-level findings and limits: Later expanders leaned CD4+, whereas day 15 to 85 contracting clones were balanced CD4/CD8.

V lost 5 bases, J lost 4 bases, and 13 bases lay in between. In germline, CDR1 is SGHTA, CDR2 FQGNSA. CDR3 length: 14 amino acids. TCRdb redid the calling of the 5' RACE reads with MiXCR, one entry per CDR3 protein. The sample includes about 290,000 distinct CDR3 sequences, roughly 15% seen only once; the top ten take about a fifth. The sequencing input was PBMCs or a T cell subset sorted from them (not recorded which). The V call is TRBV7-2, the J call TRBJ2-3; the D call may be TRBD1 or TRBD2 (5 bases each). The sequence was obtained from a man in his late teens or twenties who had mild COVID-19 (a few samples of this study predate the infection). Cell type and time point are not known. CDR3 nucleotide sequence: TGTGCCAGCAGCCCGGGGCCAGGGTCAGATACGCAGTATTTT. The encoded protein is CASSPGPGSDTQYF. The variable domain in full, completed from reference TRBV7-2 and TRBJ2-3, reads GAGVSQSPSNKVTEKGKDVELRCDPISGHTALYWYRQSLGQGLEFLIYFQGNSAPDKSGLPSDRFSAERTGGSVSTLTIQRTQQEDSAVYLCASSPGPGSDTQYFGPGTRLTVL.